The source of this TCR beta chain is a study of PD-1 blockade in mismatch repair-deficient tumors. On the study more broadly: Enrolled about 2012-2016, patients had progressing, pretreated mismatch repair-deficient cancers of about a dozen types.

TCR sequencing covered three patients who responded to pembrolizumab. The CDR3 is 19 residues long. V dropped 0 bases and J dropped 4; count of bases not matched to a gene: 15. From germline, CDR1 is LGHNA and CDR2 YSLEER. Data came from immunoSEQ multiplex PCR; TCRdb stores just in-frame clones and leaves some out. The profile shows approximately 100,000 clones, about four fifths of them singletons. The sample consisted of peripheral blood, taken approximately 35 weeks after starting pembrolizumab. The clonotype was recovered from an adult with mismatch repair-deficient cancer. The chain employs TRBV4-3 and TRBJ2-7, with 10 bases matching TRBD2. The CDR3, as DNA: TGCGCCAGCAGCCAAGATCTCAGCGATACTAGCGGGATCAATTACGAGCAGTACTTC. It yields the protein CASSQDLSDTSGINYEQYF.